Shown below are 30 T cell receptor beta chains from a single sample sequenced in a study of blood T cell repertoires in COVID-19. The method was immunoSEQ multiplex PCR; TCRdb's version includes in-frame clones alone and lacks a portion of them. The sample yields approximately 230,000 clones, roughly 88% seen once. The sequenced material came from peripheral blood. These receptors were obtained from a man aged 80 or over with acute or convalescent COVID-19.

The chain carries TRBV6-2 or TRBV6-3 and TRBJ2-4, with 7 bases that match TRBD2. From germline, CDR1 is MNHEY and CDR2 SVGEGT. Trimming cost V 5 bases and J 0 bases; bases outside gene matches: 13. There are 18 residues in the CDR3. Written as DNA, the CDR3 is TGTGCCAGCAGTATAAGTTATTTGGGGGGGAGAGCCAAAAACATTCAGTACTTC. This encodes CASSISYLGGRAKNIQYF.

The rearrangement uses TRBV5-1 and TRBJ2-1, with TRBD1 matching over 10 bases. With V trimmed by 4 bases and J by 6 bases, 10 bases remained unmatched. Germline lookup yields CDR1 SGHRS and CDR2 YFSETQ. The CDR3 length is 16 residues. For the CDR3, the DNA is TGCGCCAGCAGCCCTGGCGGGACAGGGGCCTTCAATGAGCAGTTCTTC. It yields the protein CASSPGGTGAFNEQFF. Full variable domain (rest looked up from reference TRBV5-1 and TRBJ2-1): KAGVTQTPRYLIKTRGQQVTLSCSPISGHRSVSWYQQTPGQGLQFLFEYFSETQRNKGNFPGRFSGRQFSNSRSEMNVSTLELGDSALYLCASSPGGTGAFNEQFFGPGTRLTVL.

The chain links TRBV29-1 to TRBJ2-7; 11 bases are a match to TRBD2. The V and J ends lost 4 bases and 4 bases, in that order; junction bases with no gene match: 6. The CDR3 loop spans 14 amino acids. Germline CDR1 and CDR2: SQVTM and ANQGSEA. The CDR3 nucleotides are TGCAGCGTTGCCGGGACTAGCGGAGGTTACGAGCAGTACTTC. Translated, it gives CSVAGTSGGYEQYF.

CDR3 protein: CASIGSGQGNTEAFF. For the CDR3, the DNA is TGTGCCAGCATTGGATCAGGGCAGGGGAACACTGAAGCTTTCTTT. The genes are TRBV25-1 and TRBJ1-1; a weak D match, TRBD1 (5 bases). V was clipped by 7 bases and J by 1 base, with 16 bases between them. This CDR3 has 15 residues. Germline lookup yields CDR1 MGHDK and CDR2 SYGVNS.

The V call is TRBV6-5, the J call TRBJ2-3; the D is unclear. The V end lost 6 bases, the J end lost 0 bases, and 4 bases lay between the germline ends. The CDR3 is 12 residues long. The germline gives CDR1 MNHEY, CDR2 SVGAGI. CDR3 sequence: CASSGSTDTQYF. The CDR3 nucleotides read TGTGCCAGCAGCGGGAGCACAGATACGCAGTATTTT.

This clone has just a few counts. The chain couples TRBV6-5 to TRBJ1-2, with 7 bases fitting TRBD1. The J segment lost 7 bases and the V segment lost 5 bases, leaving 10 bases of the junction unmatched. This CDR3 has 14 amino acids. Germline values: CDR1 MNHEY, CDR2 SVGAGI. The CDR3 here is CASSTRQGGFGYTF. The CDR3 DNA is TGTGCCAGCAGTACTCGACAGGGAGGTTTTGGCTACACCTTC.

The genes are TRBV7-6 and TRBJ2-1, with 15 bases lining up with TRBD2. J was trimmed by 4 bases and V by 5 bases; bases with no gene match: 3. Germline V gene data show CDR1 as SGHVS and CDR2 as FNYEAQ. CDR3 length equals 16 residues. The CDR3 region has the DNA TGTGCCAGCAGCCTAGGGACTAGCGGGAGGTACAATGAGCAGTTCTTC. Its protein product is CASSLGTSGRYNEQFF.

The rearrangement uses TRBV7-8 and TRBJ1-6; TRBD1 aligns across 8 bases. Germline loops: CDR1 SGHVS, CDR2 FQNEAQ. The trim removed 5 bases at V and 9 bases at J, leaving 9 bases unmatched. The CDR3 contains 15 residues. The CDR3 nucleotides read TGTGCCAGCAGCCGAGGTCAGGGGGCGATTTCACCCCTCCACTTT. Encoded protein: CASSRGQGAISPLHF.

Turning to this clone: The identical CDR3 is also encoded by other nucleotide sequences in the sample. This chain connects TRBV12-3 or TRBV12-4 to TRBJ2-5, with a possible D match to TRBD2 (5 bases). The CDR3 has 13 residues. Trimming removed 2 bases from V and 5 bases from J, with 9 bases in between. This CDR3 reads CASSLRGGETQYF. The CDR3 DNA is TGTGCCAGCAGTTTACGGGGTGGCGAGACCCAGTACTTC.

The chain has TRBV27 and TRBJ1-2; D is perhaps TRBD1 (6 bases). Germline CDR1 MNHEY, CDR2 SMNVEV (reference sequence). This CDR3 comprises 17 residues. The germline V and J ends were trimmed by 0 bases and 7 bases, with 21 bases remaining between them. The CDR3 region has the DNA TGTGCCAGCAGTTTATCCGACTCTCAGGGGCTTGGGAGTGGCTACACCTTC. Translated: CASSLSDSQGLGSGYTF.

Only one count was recorded for this clone. Other DNA sequences in the same sample also yield this CDR3. The chain employs TRBV9 and TRBJ1-1; D is unresolved. Germline values: CDR1 SGDLS, CDR2 YYNGEE. The V gene lost 0 bases and the J gene lost 2 bases, with 8 bases spanning the gap. This CDR3 region has 14 residues. The CDR3 sequence is CASSVAAENTEAFF. The CDR3 bases are TGTGCCAGCAGCGTAGCGGCGGAAAACACTGAAGCTTTCTTT.

CDR3 in amino acids: CATSRDSSGGREQYF. CDR3 bases: TGTGCCACCAGCAGAGATTCCTCCGGGGGGCGTGAGCAGTACTTC. The gene calls are TRBV15 and TRBJ2-7; TRBD2 is a possible D gene (7 bases). Looked up from germline, CDR1 is LNHNV and CDR2 is YYDKDF (reference sequence). The CDR3 runs 15 residues. V was trimmed by 0 bases and J by 7 bases, leaving 16 bases between them.

This clone was counted only a few times. The chain is built from TRBV14 and TRBJ1-1; no definite D call. Germline CDR1 reads SGHDN; CDR2 reads FVKESK. The ends were cut back, 1 base at V and 5 bases at J, with 8 bases in the middle. The CDR3 is 13 amino acids. The CDR3, as DNA: TGTGCCAGCAGCCAAGGAGCCGAAACTGAAGCTTTCTTT. It specifies CASSQGAETEAFF.

The rearrangement links TRBV15 to TRBJ1-2; TRBD1 agrees at 9 bases. CDR1 is LNHNV, CDR2 YYDKDF, per germline (reference sequence). CDR3 length: 16 residues. The ends lost 1 base at V and 2 bases at J; junction bases unmatched: 5. The CDR3 loop is CATSRAGTGKNYGYTF. As DNA, the CDR3 is TGTGCCACCAGCAGAGCGGGGACAGGGAAAAACTATGGCTACACCTTC.

The chain is built from TRBV9 and TRBJ1-2; 7 bases align to TRBD1. With V trimmed by 4 bases and J by 4 bases, 10 bases remained unmatched. The CDR3 is 15 residues long. Germline V CDR1 and CDR2: SGDLS, YYNGEE. The CDR3 DNA sequence: TGTGCCAGCAGCCCTAGATGGACAGGCAGCTATGGCTACACCTTC. Translation gives CASSPRWTGSYGYTF.

The rearrangement uses TRBV5-1 and TRBJ1-2; 8 nucleotides match TRBD1. Germline CDR1 SGHRS, CDR2 YFSETQ. J was trimmed by 7 bases and V by 4 bases; bases with no gene match: 6. The CDR3 is 13 residues long. The CDR3 DNA is TGCGCCAGCAGCCCCGACAGGGGCCCTGGCTACACCTTC. Its translation is CASSPDRGPGYTF.

The rearrangement links TRBV5-1 to TRBJ1-4; D is uncertain. CDR3 size: 15 residues. CDR1 is SGHRS and CDR2 is YFSETQ in the germline V gene. V lost 4 bases and J 0 bases, leaving 10 bases between the germline ends. The CDR3 spells CASSPQSSTNEKLFF. As DNA, the CDR3 is TGCGCCAGCAGCCCACAGTCTTCAACTAATGAAAAACTGTTTTTT.

The rearrangement uses TRBV14 and TRBJ1-1; the match to TRBD1 covers 7 bases. With V trimmed by 5 bases and J by 3 bases, 3 bases remained unmatched. The CDR3 has 13 amino acids. Germline V gene lookup returns CDR1 SGHDN and CDR2 FVKESK. The CDR3 region has the DNA TGTGCCAGCAGCGCACAGGGGTACACTGAAGCTTTCTTT. Translation gives CASSAQGYTEAFF.

V is TRBV4-1 and J is TRBJ1-2; 8 bases agree with TRBD1. The CDR3 length is 13 residues. Germline assignment: CDR1 MGHRA and CDR2 YSYEKL. V was clipped by 1 base and J by 8 bases; unmatched bases: 3. The CDR3 spells CASSQVTGDGYTF. The CDR3, as DNA: TGCGCCAGCAGCCAAGTGACAGGGGACGGCTACACCTTC.

This clone was observed a handful of times. The chain is built from TRBV18 and TRBJ1-6; tentative D call: TRBD1 (6 bases). CDR1 is KGHSH and CDR2 is LQKENI in the germline V gene. The CDR3 spans 14 residues. V was shortened by 5 bases and J by 9 bases, with 14 bases between the two germline ends. In nucleotides, the CDR3 is TGTGCCAGCTCATACAGGGATCTGAGTTCACCCCTCCACTTT. This translates into CASSYRDLSSPLHF.

CDR3 protein: CASRRDRGSNQPQHF. DNA for the CDR3: TGTGCCAGCAGAAGAGACAGGGGTAGCAATCAGCCCCAGCATTTT. This sequence joins TRBV6-5 and TRBJ1-5; 8 bases agree with TRBD1. Germline CDR1 reads MNHEY; CDR2 reads SVGAGI. The CDR3 length is 15 residues. Losses at the gene ends were 6 bases for V and 0 bases for J; bases not matched to a gene: 4.

J is TRBJ2-4 and V is TRBV13, with 10 bases fitting TRBD2. With V trimmed by 5 bases and J by 6 bases, 10 bases remained unmatched. The CDR3 spans 16 residues. Germline CDR1 PRHDT, CDR2 FYEKMQ (reference sequence). The CDR3 is CASSPPPSGSTNIQYF. DNA for the CDR3: TGTGCCAGCAGCCCGCCGCCTAGCGGGAGCACAAACATTCAGTACTTC.

J is TRBJ1-2 and V is TRBV9, with D perhaps TRBD1 (5 bases). The CDR3 runs to 16 residues. Trimming removed 4 bases from V and 4 bases from J, with 20 bases in between. Germline CDR1 and CDR2: SGDLS and YYNGEE. CDR3 nucleotide sequence: TGTGCCAGCAGCCCCCGACTCGACAGTCCAAGCTATGGCTACACCTTC. Its protein is CASSPRLDSPSYGYTF.

V is TRBV5-1 and J is TRBJ2-5, with TRBD1 matching over 7 bases. Germline V lookup: CDR1 SGHRS, CDR2 YFSETQ. V shed 3 bases, J shed 1 base, and the junction held 3 bases outside the gene matches. This CDR3 has 14 residues. The CDR3 here is CASSSGTAQETQYF. For the CDR3, the DNA is TGCGCCAGCAGCTCAGGGACAGCCCAAGAGACCCAGTACTTC. The complete variable domain, with remaining parts taken from reference TRBV5-1 and TRBJ2-5, reads KAGVTQTPRYLIKTRGQQVTLSCSPISGHRSVSWYQQTPGQGLQFLFEYFSETQRNKGNFPGRFSGRQFSNSRSEMNVSTLELGDSALYLCASSSGTAQETQYFGPGTRLLVL.

The chain has TRBV9 and TRBJ2-1; 8 bases map to TRBD2. CDR1 is SGDLS and CDR2 is YYNGEE in the germline V gene. Trimming cost V 0 bases and J 8 bases; bases outside gene matches: 4. This CDR3 has 14 residues. The CDR3: CASSVAGGWHEQFF. The CDR3 region has the DNA TGTGCCAGCAGCGTAGCGGGGGGGTGGCATGAGCAGTTCTTC.

This chain joins TRBV5-4 and TRBJ2-7; 11 nucleotides match TRBD2. The V segment lost 4 bases and the J segment 1 base; nucleotides outside the gene matches: 1. The length of the CDR3 is 14 residues. Germline lookup yields CDR1 SGHNT and CDR2 YYREEE (reference sequence). The CDR3 here is CASSGTSGSYEQYF. CDR3 bases: TGTGCCAGCAGCGGGACTAGCGGATCCTACGAGCAGTACTTC.

The rearrangement links TRBV7-6 to TRBJ2-1, with TRBD2 matching over 9 bases. Losses at the gene ends were 2 bases for V and 0 bases for J; bases not matched to a gene: 5. From germline, CDR1 is SGHVS and CDR2 FNYEAQ. This CDR3 has 17 amino acids. The CDR3: CASSLRGSGSSYNEQFF. The CDR3 coding sequence is TGTGCCAGCAGCTTACGGGGTAGCGGGAGCTCCTACAATGAGCAGTTCTTC.

V gene TRBV9 combines with J gene TRBJ2-1; 10 nucleotides agree with TRBD2. From germline, CDR1 is SGDLS and CDR2 YYNGEE. After removal of 4 bases from V and 6 bases from J, the junction contained 4 bases not matched to a gene. The CDR3 runs to 14 residues. CDR3 in DNA: TGTGCCAGCAGCCTAGCGGGGGAGATCAATGAGCAGTTCTTC. Translating it yields CASSLAGEINEQFF. Filled out from reference TRBV9 and TRBJ2-1, the complete variable domain reads DSGVTQTPKHLITATGQRVTLRCSPRSGDLSVYWYQQSLDQGLQFLIQYYNGEERAKGNILERFSAQQFPDLHSELNLSSLELGDSALYFCASSLAGEINEQFFGPGTRLTVL.

The chain carries TRBV18 and TRBJ1-4; TRBD1 is a possible D gene (6 bases). The CDR3 extends over 15 amino acids. V lost 5 bases and J lost 6, with 16 bases in between. From germline, CDR1 is KGHSH and CDR2 LQKENI. This chain's CDR3 is CASSERGAGDEKLFF. The CDR3 region has the DNA TGTGCCAGCTCAGAACGGGGCGCAGGGGATGAAAAACTGTTTTTT.

The chain's CDR3 is CASSPRTSGRQETQYF. Written as DNA, the CDR3 is TGTGCCAGCAGCCCCCGGACTAGCGGGAGACAAGAGACCCAGTACTTC. V is TRBV5-4 and J is TRBJ2-5; 13 bases fit TRBD2. Germline assignment: CDR1 SGHNT and CDR2 YYREEE (reference sequence). V was clipped by 4 bases and J by 2 bases; unmatched bases: 5. This CDR3 has 16 residues.